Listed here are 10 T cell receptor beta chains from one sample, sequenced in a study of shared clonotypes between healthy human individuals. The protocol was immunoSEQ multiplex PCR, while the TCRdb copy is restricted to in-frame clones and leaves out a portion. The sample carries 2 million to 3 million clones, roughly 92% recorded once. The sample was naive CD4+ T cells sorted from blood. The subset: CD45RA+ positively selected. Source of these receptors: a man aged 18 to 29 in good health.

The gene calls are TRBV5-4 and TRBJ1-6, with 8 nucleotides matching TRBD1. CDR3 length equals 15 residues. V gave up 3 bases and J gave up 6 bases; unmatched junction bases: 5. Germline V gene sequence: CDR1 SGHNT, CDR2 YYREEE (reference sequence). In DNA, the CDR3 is TGTGCCAGCAGCTGGGGACAGGAACGTAATTCACCCCTCCACTTT. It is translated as CASSWGQERNSPLHF.

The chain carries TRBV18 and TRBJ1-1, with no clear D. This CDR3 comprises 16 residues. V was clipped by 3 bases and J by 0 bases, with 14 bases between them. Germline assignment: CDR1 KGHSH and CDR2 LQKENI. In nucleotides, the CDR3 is TGTGCCAGCTCACCGGTAGGGTTTAGCATGAACACTGAAGCTTTCTTT. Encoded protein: CASSPVGFSMNTEAFF.

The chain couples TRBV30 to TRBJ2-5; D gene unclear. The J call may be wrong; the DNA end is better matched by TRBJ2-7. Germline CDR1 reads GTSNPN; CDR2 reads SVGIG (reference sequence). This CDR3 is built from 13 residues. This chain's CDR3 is CAWSVTWSYEQYF. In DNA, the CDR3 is TGTGCCTGGAGTGTAACTTGGTCCTACGAGCAGTACTTC.

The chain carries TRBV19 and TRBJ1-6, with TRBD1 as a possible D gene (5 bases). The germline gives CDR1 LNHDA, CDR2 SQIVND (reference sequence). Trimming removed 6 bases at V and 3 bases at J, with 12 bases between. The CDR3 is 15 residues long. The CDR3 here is CASSTREGYNSPLHF. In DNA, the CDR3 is TGTGCCAGTAGCACCAGGGAGGGCTATAATTCACCCCTCCACTTT.

The CDR3 sequence: CASSDIRGDTQYF. DNA of the CDR3: TGTGCCAGCAGTGACATTAGGGGGGATACGCAGTATTTT. V is TRBV6-4 and J is TRBJ2-3, with D maybe TRBD1 (6 bases). Germline V gives CDR1 MRHNA, CDR2 SNTAGT. V shed 2 bases and J shed 6 bases, with 9 bases lying between them. CDR3 length: 13 residues.

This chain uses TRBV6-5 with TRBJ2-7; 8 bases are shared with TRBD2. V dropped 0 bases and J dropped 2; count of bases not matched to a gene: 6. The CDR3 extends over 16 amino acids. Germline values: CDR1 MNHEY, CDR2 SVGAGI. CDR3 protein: CASSYSGSGATYEQYF. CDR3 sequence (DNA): TGTGCCAGCAGTTACTCGGGTAGCGGGGCGACCTACGAGCAGTACTTC.

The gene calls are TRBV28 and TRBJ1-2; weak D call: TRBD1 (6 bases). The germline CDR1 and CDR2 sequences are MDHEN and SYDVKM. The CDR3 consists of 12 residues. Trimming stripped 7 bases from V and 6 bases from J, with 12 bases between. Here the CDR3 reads CASTQGLDGYTF. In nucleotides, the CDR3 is TGTGCCAGCACACAGGGTTTGGATGGCTACACCTTC.

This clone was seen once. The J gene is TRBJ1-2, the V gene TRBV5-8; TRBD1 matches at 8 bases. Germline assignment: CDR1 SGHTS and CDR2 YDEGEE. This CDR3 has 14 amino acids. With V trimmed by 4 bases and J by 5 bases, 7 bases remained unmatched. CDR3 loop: CASSPGQGAYGYTF. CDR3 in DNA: TGTGCCAGCAGCCCCGGACAGGGAGCGTATGGCTACACCTTC.

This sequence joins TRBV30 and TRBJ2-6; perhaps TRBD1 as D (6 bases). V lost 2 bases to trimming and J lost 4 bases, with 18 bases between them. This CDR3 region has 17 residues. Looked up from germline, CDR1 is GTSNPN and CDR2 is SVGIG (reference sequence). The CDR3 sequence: CAWSPGDTLRGANVLTF. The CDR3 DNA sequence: TGTGCCTGGAGTCCCGGGGACACCCTCAGGGGGGCCAACGTCCTGACTTTC.

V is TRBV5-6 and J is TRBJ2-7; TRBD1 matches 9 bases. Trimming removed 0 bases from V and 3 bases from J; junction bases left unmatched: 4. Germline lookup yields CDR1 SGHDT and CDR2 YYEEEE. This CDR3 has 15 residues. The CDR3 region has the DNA TGTGCCAGCAGCTTGGGCGGGACAGGGATCTACGAGCAGTACTTC. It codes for CASSLGGTGIYEQYF.